This TCR beta chain was recorded in a study of CD8+ T cells in alopecia areata. About the research overall: Oral tofacitinib (5 to 10 mg twice daily) was administered to treated patients. Tofacitinib ran 6 to 18 months, followed by 6 months off drug. Findings and limits, study-wide: Sequencing of scalp tissue also captures the resident alphabeta T cells of normal skin.

Note on this clone: Its antigen is not identified.

Reverse transcription of extracted RNA yielded cDNA, which provided the sequencing template. TCRdb's copy holds only in-frame clones and misses some; the assay was immunoSEQ multiplex PCR. The data contain about 87,000 clones, around three quarters of them singletons. Treatment meaning: oral pan-JAK inhibitor, 5-10 mg twice daily. From alopecia areata patients, lesional scalp punch biopsies and peripheral blood were collected. This material consisted of CD8+ T cells sorted from blood, taken at approximately week 42, from a patient treated with tofacitinib. This TCR derives from a human donor with alopecia areata.

The CDR3 DNA sequence: TGTGCCAGCAGTTTAACGGGACTAGCGAAATACGAGCAGTACTTC. It specifies CASSLTGLAKYEQYF. This rearrangement joins TRBV27 to TRBJ2-7; 10 nucleotides line up with TRBD2. Trimming removed 2 bases from V and 4 bases from J; junction bases left unmatched: 5. This CDR3 region has 15 residues. CDR1 and CDR2 (germline): MNHEY, SMNVEV (reference sequence).